The TCR beta chain described here comes from a study of cytomegalovirus exposure and HLA in healthy donors. Concerning this clone itself: Its antigen is currently unknown.

The PCR employed 60 Vbeta primers together with 13 Jbeta primers. Produced via immunoSEQ multiplex PCR; TCRdb's table is partial and in-frame only. The data show roughly 76,000 clones, with roughly 90% seen just once and roughly 2% held by the top ten. Findings and caveats of the study: Earlier analysis found most TCR beta V segments productive about 87% or about 30% of the time.

The receptor was derived from a woman aged 25 to 45 in good health and CMV-seronegative. Sequencing was carried out using PBMCs.

The CDR3 loop reads CASSRMTGTSSYEQYF. The CDR3 region has the DNA TGTGCCAGCAGTCGAATGACAGGGACGAGCTCCTACGAGCAGTACTTC. The V call is TRBV28, the J call TRBJ2-7; 7 nucleotides agree with TRBD1. With 5 bases clipped from V and 0 bases from J, the junction kept 10 bases outside the gene matches. The CDR3 loop spans 16 amino acids. Germline V gives CDR1 MDHEN, CDR2 SYDVKM.